This TCR beta chain was sequenced for a study of T-cell memory formation after mild COVID-19 (dated by TCRdb to the early 2020s). A note on the overall study: TCR sequence clusters from the two donors were found to be largely donor specific. In a couple of donors, T-cell clones that expanded and contracted after mild COVID-19 were tracked by sequencing TCRalpha and TCRbeta repertoires over time. Two young, previously healthy adult volunteers, one female and one male, were included in the cohort.

This sample was sequenced with an Illumina NovaSeq 6000. Using 5'RACE with constant-segment primers, TCRalpha and TCRbeta cDNA libraries were constructed, with sample barcodes and unique molecular identifiers added in the process. RNA was extracted from every sample with Trizol reagent. Amplification of the libraries took two PCR steps, and the second step added a second sample barcode plus Illumina TruSeq adapters. Libraries were sequenced on an Illumina NovaSeq with 2 x 150 bp paired-end reads. Under the source paper's analysis protocol: Demultiplexing of reads and collapsing into UMI-guided consensus sequences were performed with migec v1.2.7. Using mixcr v2.1.11, UMI consensuses were aligned to TRA and TRB V and J templates and then assembled into clonotypes. A clonotype was counted as expanded or contracted only when both edgeR and NoisET called the clonotype significant, with the noise models trained on biological replicates. For edgeR calls, the thresholds were a false discovery rate-adjusted p below 0.01 and a log2 fold-change of 1. As an exploratory analysis of dynamics, max-normalized trajectories of the 1000 most abundant clonotypes were examined by PCA with hierarchical clustering. Each responding clone was given a CD4 or CD8 phenotype based on the CD4+ and CD8+ repertoires, which had been sequenced separately. TCRdb ran its own pipeline on the public reads, namely fastp trimming at Q25 and MiXCR clone calling, and kept in-frame beta chains. One record per CDR3 amino acid sequence lists the most common genes and DNA. Clone size and V and J calls follow TCRdb, not the original study. This sample gives about 340,000 distinct CDR3 sequences in total; under 15% of them show up just once. The top ten hold 20% to 25% of the sample.

General study outcomes and caveats: Clones that contracted from day 15 to 85 showed balanced CD4/CD8 phenotypes, whereas a second wave of clones that expanded from day 15 to 37 leaned towards CD4+. Only a couple of mild cases were covered by the study, and larger cohorts that include severe cases with pre-infection samples were considered necessary. Contracting CD4+ clones turned up mainly in the CM and EM memory subsets, whereas EMRA was where CD8+ clones were enriched. Some responding clones were detected in pre-infection memory, which suggested that pre-existing cross-reactive memory T cells had joined the SARS-CoV-2 response. Whether the second-wave clones peaking on day 37 were SARS-CoV-2 specific was not confirmed.

In the germline V gene, CDR1 corresponds to SGHDT and CDR2 to YYEEEE. Counted from cysteine to phenylalanine, this CDR3 has 13 amino acids. Solely the CDR3 DNA is kept, with 39 bases framed from the first base. The trim is 6 bases for V and 2 bases for J, with a gap of 11 bases between the germline ends. In regard to this clonotype: The target of this receptor is not known. Base quality data are lacking; no much larger clone is found one base away.

Ficoll-Paque density gradient centrifugation was the method used to isolate PBMCs. The specimen sequenced was PBMCs or a T cell subset sorted from them (not recorded which). This TCR was sampled from a man between 18 and 29 years old who had mild COVID-19 (a few samples of this study predate the infection). The sample titles of this study are shuffled in the database, so cell type and time point are left out; the donor was told from shared clones. This receptor chain uses TRBV5-6 and TRBJ2-5, with no reliable assignment of the D segment. The DNA reads TGTGCCAGCAACCGCCCCCAACAAGAGACCCAGTACTTC. Translated, it reads CASNRPQQETQYF.